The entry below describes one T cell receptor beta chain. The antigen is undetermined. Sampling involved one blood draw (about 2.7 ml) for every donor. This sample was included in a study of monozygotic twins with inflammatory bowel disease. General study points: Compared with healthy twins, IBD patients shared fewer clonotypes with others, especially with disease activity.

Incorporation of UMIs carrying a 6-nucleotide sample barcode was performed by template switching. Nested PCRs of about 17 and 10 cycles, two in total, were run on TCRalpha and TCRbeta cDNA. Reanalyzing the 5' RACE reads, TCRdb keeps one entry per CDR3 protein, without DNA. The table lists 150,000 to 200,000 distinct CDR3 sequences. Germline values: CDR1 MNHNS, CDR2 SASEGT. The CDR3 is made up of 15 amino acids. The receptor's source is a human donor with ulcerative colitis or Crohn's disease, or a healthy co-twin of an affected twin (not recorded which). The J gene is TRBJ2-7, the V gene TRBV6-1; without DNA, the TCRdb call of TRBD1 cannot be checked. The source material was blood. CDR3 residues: CASRDAGTGMGEQYF.